These T cell receptor beta chains were read from a single sample in a study of patients and donors after allogeneic stem cell transplantation. One entry per CDR3 protein results from TCRdb running MiXCR on the RT-PCR reads. The data hold 920,000 or so distinct CDR3 sequences, with over 15% observed a single time. Sequencing was carried out using blood, either unsorted or a sorted T cell fraction (not recorded which). The receptor source for this set is a human donor who was either an allogeneic HSCT recipient or a stem cell or donor lymphocyte infusion donor (not recorded which). It is not recorded whose cells these are; they may come from a transplant donor. The CDR3 runs from the conserved cysteine through the conserved F or W. Fields, in order: J gene, D gene, CDR3 length, V gene, clone size, CDR3 protein, CDR3 DNA. The D gene is left open where the match is weak. Expanded clones get a size class; other rows say once, few or many, or leave the size out.

j_call: TRBJ1-2; d_call: TRBD1; cdr3_length: 14; v_call: TRBV20-1; clone_size: few; cdr3_aa: CSARPRQGNYGYTF; cdr3_nt: TGCAGTGCCCGACCAAGACAGGGCAACTATGGCTACACCTTC
j_call: TRBJ2-2; d_call: TRBD2; cdr3_length: 14; v_call: TRBV20-1; clone_size: NA; cdr3_aa: CSAFSGRDGGELFF; cdr3_nt: TGCAGTGCTTTTAGCGGGAGGGATGGCGGGGAGCTGTTTTTT
j_call: TRBJ1-6; d_call: NA; cdr3_length: 16; v_call: TRBV9; clone_size: few; cdr3_aa: CASSPSGGASNSPLHF; cdr3_nt: TGTGCCAGCAGCCCTTCCGGGGGAGCAAGTAATTCACCCCTCCACTTT
j_call: TRBJ1-2; d_call: NA; cdr3_length: 14; v_call: TRBV15; clone_size: NA; cdr3_aa: CATSSGDRIYGYTF; cdr3_nt: TGTGCCACCAGCAGCGGAGACAGAATCTATGGCTACACCTTC
j_call: TRBJ2-3; d_call: TRBD2; cdr3_length: 16; v_call: TRBV20-1; clone_size: NA; cdr3_aa: CSAPLVGGWGGDTQYF; cdr3_nt: TGCAGTGCTCCCCTAGTCGGGGGATGGGGGGGAGATACGCAGTATTTT
j_call: TRBJ2-5; d_call: TRBD1; cdr3_length: 15; v_call: TRBV15; clone_size: NA; cdr3_aa: CATSVHRGLEETQYF; cdr3_nt: TGTGCCACCAGCGTACACAGGGGGCTCGAGGAGACCCAGTACTTC
j_call: TRBJ1-1; d_call: TRBD1; cdr3_length: 15; v_call: TRBV18; clone_size: NA; cdr3_aa: CASSPDRTTNTEAFF; cdr3_nt: TGTGCCAGCTCACCGGACAGGACTACGAACACTGAAGCTTTCTTT
j_call: TRBJ2-1; d_call: NA; cdr3_length: 17; v_call: TRBV18; clone_size: few; cdr3_aa: CASSPRRASENYNEQFF; cdr3_nt: TGTGCCAGCTCACCGCGGCGGGCTAGCGAGAACTACAATGAGCAGTTCTTC
j_call: TRBJ2-1; d_call: NA; cdr3_length: 16; v_call: TRBV24-1; clone_size: many; cdr3_aa: CATSERQALGNNEQFF; cdr3_nt: TGTGCCACCAGTGAGCGACAGGCTCTTGGCAACAATGAGCAGTTCTTC
j_call: TRBJ2-7; d_call: NA; cdr3_length: 10; v_call: TRBV20-1; clone_size: few; cdr3_aa: CSALGYEQYF; cdr3_nt: TGCAGTGCTTTGGGCTACGAGCAGTACTTC
j_call: TRBJ2-2; d_call: TRBD1; cdr3_length: 12; v_call: TRBV7-9; clone_size: NA; cdr3_aa: CASSPGTGKLFF; cdr3_nt: TGTGCCAGCAGCCCCGGGACAGGGAAGCTGTTTTTT
j_call: TRBJ2-2; d_call: TRBD1; cdr3_length: 16; v_call: TRBV5-1; clone_size: NA; cdr3_aa: CASSLAQGVPRRELFF; cdr3_nt: TGCGCCAGCAGCTTGGCCCAGGGGGTGCCTAGGAGGGAGCTGTTTTTT
j_call: TRBJ2-7; d_call: NA; cdr3_length: 14; v_call: TRBV2; clone_size: NA; cdr3_aa: CASRLRTVSYEQYF; cdr3_nt: TGTGCCAGCAGATTACGGACGGTTTCCTACGAGCAGTACTTC
j_call: TRBJ2-1; d_call: TRBD2; cdr3_length: 12; v_call: TRBV29-1; clone_size: NA; cdr3_aa: CSVIGTSEEQFF; cdr3_nt: TGCAGCGTTATCGGCACTAGCGAAGAGCAGTTCTTC
j_call: TRBJ2-3; d_call: TRBD2; cdr3_length: 17; v_call: TRBV5-1; clone_size: NA; cdr3_aa: CASSSWTSGGRTDTQYF; cdr3_nt: TGCGCCAGCAGCTCCTGGACTAGCGGGGGCCGCACAGATACGCAGTATTTT
j_call: TRBJ1-1; d_call: TRBD1; cdr3_length: 19; v_call: TRBV11-1; clone_size: NA; cdr3_aa: CASSLKAGWTGRSGTEAFF; cdr3_nt: TGTGCCAGCAGCTTAAAGGCCGGATGGACAGGGCGGAGTGGGACTGAAGCTTTCTTT
j_call: TRBJ2-2; d_call: TRBD1; cdr3_length: 19; v_call: TRBV2; clone_size: NA; cdr3_aa: CASSSLGTGGSTDTGELFF; cdr3_nt: TGTGCCAGCAGTTCCCTAGGGACAGGGGGCTCAACGGACACCGGGGAGCTGTTTTTT
j_call: TRBJ2-6; d_call: NA; cdr3_length: 18; v_call: TRBV11-1; clone_size: NA; cdr3_aa: CASSLGLQGNTGANVLTF; cdr3_nt: TGTGCCAGCAGCTTAGGTTTGCAGGGGAACACTGGGGCCAACGTCCTGACTTTC
j_call: TRBJ1-5; d_call: TRBD1; cdr3_length: 16; v_call: TRBV24-1; clone_size: few; cdr3_aa: CATSDPAPGGNQPQHF; cdr3_nt: TGTGCCACCAGTGATCCCGCGCCAGGGGGTAATCAGCCCCAGCATTTT
j_call: TRBJ2-3; d_call: TRBD1; cdr3_length: 15; v_call: TRBV18; clone_size: NA; cdr3_aa: CASSPEQGRTDTQYF; cdr3_nt: TGTGCCAGCTCACCCGAACAGGGGAGAACAGATACGCAGTATTTT
j_call: TRBJ2-7; d_call: NA; cdr3_length: 14; v_call: TRBV9; clone_size: few; cdr3_aa: CASSVEEGRYEQYF; cdr3_nt: TGTGCCAGCAGCGTAGAGGAGGGGCGCTACGAGCAGTACTTC